A selection of T cell receptor beta chains follows, all from one sample in a study of T-cell memory formation after mild COVID-19. TCRdb analysed the 5' RACE reads with MiXCR anew, one entry per CDR3 protein. The sample holds a few hundred thousand distinct CDR3 sequences, more than 15% seen once. Sample: PBMCs or a T cell subset sorted from them (not recorded which). The receptors originated from a man between 18 and 29 years old who had mild COVID-19 (a few samples of this study predate the infection). Cell type and time point are not known. The CDR3 runs from the conserved cysteine through the conserved F or W. D genes are given only for firm matches. Size is omitted from some rows. Given values are once, few, many or a class for expanded clones.

- | TRBJ2-1 | TRBV27 | few | TGTGCCAGCGGGTCCCTCCGACACAATGAGCAGTTCTTC | CASGSLRHNEQFF
- | TRBJ2-4 | TRBV4-1 | many | TGCGCCAGCAGCCTCGACGACCAAAACATTCAGTACTTC | CASSLDDQNIQYF
TRBD1 | TRBJ1-4 | TRBV5-1 | - | TGCGCCAGCAGCTCCTCCGGCGACAGGGAGGGAAAACTGTTTTTT | CASSSSGDREGKLFF
- | TRBJ1-5 | TRBV6-2/TRBV6-3 | few | TGTGCCAGCAGTTCCGAGGGTTATAGCAATCAGCCCCAGCATTTT | CASSSEGYSNQPQHF
- | TRBJ1-6 | TRBV10-1 | few | TGCGCCAGCAGTGAGGATTTAGGTAGCACCCTCCACTTT | CASSEDLGSTLHF
- | TRBJ2-2 | TRBV3-1 | many | TGTGCCAGCAGCCAAGAAGGCTGGGCCGGGGAGCTGTTTTTT | CASSQEGWAGELFF
TRBD2 | TRBJ2-5 | TRBV15 | few | TGTGCCACCAGCAGAGATAGGCAGCGGGGACTAGAGACCCAGTACTTC | CATSRDRQRGLETQYF
- | TRBJ1-1 | TRBV6-6 | few | TGTGCCAGCAGTTACCTGGGTACTGAAGCTTTCTTT | CASSYLGTEAFF
- | TRBJ2-1 | TRBV10-3 | few | TGTGCCATCGGGAATGACAGAACCTACAATGAGCAGTTCTTC | CAIGNDRTYNEQFF
TRBD2 | TRBJ2-2 | TRBV5-1 | - | TGCGCCAGCAGCTTACGGACTAGCGGGGGGCCGAAGGTCACCGGGGAGCTGTTTTTT | CASSLRTSGGPKVTGELFF
- | TRBJ2-3 | TRBV7-2 | few | TGTGCCACCGGGACAAGGGCCACAGATACGCAGTATTTT | CATGTRATDTQYF
- | TRBJ1-2 | TRBV19 | - | TGTGCCAGTAGTAACCCCCGACGGGTTCACTATGGCTACACCTTC | CASSNPRRVHYGYTF
TRBD1 | TRBJ2-2 | TRBV4-1 | - | TGCGCCAGCAGCCAAGATTATTTCAGGGGGCGAACCGGGGAGCTGTTTTTT | CASSQDYFRGRTGELFF
- | TRBJ1-5 | TRBV6-2/TRBV6-3 | once | TGTGCCAGCAGCCCGGACGGGGGGGTTCAGCCCCAGCATTTT | CASSPDGGVQPQHF
TRBD2 | TRBJ2-1 | TRBV20-1 | - | TGCAGTGCTAAGGCAACTAGCGGGGGGGTCTACAATGAGCAGTTCTTC | CSAKATSGGVYNEQFF
- | TRBJ2-2 | TRBV2 | few | TGTGCCAGCAGTGAAGCCCCAATGAACACCGGGGAGCTGTTTTTT | CASSEAPMNTGELFF
- | TRBJ2-3 | TRBV12-3/TRBV12-4 | once | TGTGCCAGCAGGTCCCGCCTCGGGGGATTAGGAGATACGCAGTATTTT | CASRSRLGGLGDTQYF
TRBD1 | TRBJ2-7 | TRBV12-3/TRBV12-4 | - | TGTGCCAGCAGGGGACAGGGGAGCTCCTACGAGCAGTACTTC | CASRGQGSSYEQYF
- | TRBJ1-2 | TRBV6-6 | - | TGTGCCAGCAGTCACCGACAGGCCTATGGCTACACCTTC | CASSHRQAYGYTF
- | TRBJ1-1 | TRBV5-1 | - | TGCGCCAGCAGCTTGAGGCTGGTGAACACTGAAGCTTTCTTT | CASSLRLVNTEAFF
- | TRBJ2-7 | TRBV20-1 | few | TGCAGTGCTAGGGGGTCCAGGCTTGGGCAGTACTTC | CSARGSRLGQYF
TRBD1 | TRBJ2-6 | TRBV6-1 | - | TGTGCCAGCAAGGGTCCACAGGGGTCTGGGGCCAACGTCCTGACTTTC | CASKGPQGSGANVLTF
- | TRBJ1-5 | TRBV15 | - | TGTGCCACCAGCAGGAACCTGGACACCTATCAGCCCCAGCATTTT | CATSRNLDTYQPQHF
- | TRBJ2-1 | TRBV18 | many | TGTGCCAGCTCACCACGGCGCAGCGACAATGAGCAGTTCTTC | CASSPRRSDNEQFF
- | TRBJ1-1 | TRBV4-3 | - | TGCGCCAGCAGCCAAGATCTTGGGCAGGGCTACGAAGCTTTCTTT | CASSQDLGQGYEAFF
- | TRBJ1-3 | TRBV5-4 | - | TGTGCCAAGGGGGTCGACGGAAACACCATATATTTT | CAKGVDGNTIYF
TRBD1 | TRBJ2-7 | TRBV7-8 | - | TGTGCCAGCAGCTCCAGGGCCGGGACAGGCTCCCTTTCCGAGCAGTACTTC | CASSSRAGTGSLSEQYF
- | TRBJ1-5 | TRBV10-3 | - | TGTGCCATCAGTGAGTCGCACCCTCGCAATCAGCCCCAGCATTTT | CAISESHPRNQPQHF
TRBD1 | TRBJ2-7 | TRBV2 | few | TGTGCCAGCAGGGACAGGGGGTTGGAGCAGTACTTC | CASRDRGLEQYF
- | TRBJ1-6 | TRBV7-2 | few | TGTGCCAGCAGCTGGACAGAGGGACGTTCACCCCTCCACTTT | CASSWTEGRSPLHF
TRBD2 | TRBJ2-5 | TRBV10-3 | - | TGTGCCATCAGTGCCGATTTTCTAGCGGGGGGAGACTTATTGACCCAGTACTTC | CAISADFLAGGDLLTQYF
- | TRBJ2-3 | TRBV15 | few | TGTGCCACCAGCAGAGATGGGGGATCAGATACGCAGTATTTT | CATSRDGGSDTQYF
- | TRBJ2-4 | TRBV2 | - | TGTGCCAGCAGACTAGTTGGCCAAAAAAACATTCAGTACTTC | CASRLVGQKNIQYF
- | TRBJ2-5 | TRBV4-1 | - | TGCGCCAGCAGCCAGCGGGGGCTACAAGAGACCCAGTACTTC | CASSQRGLQETQYF
TRBD1 | TRBJ1-5 | TRBV9 | few | TGTGCCAGCAGCGGCGGGACAGCGGTAAGGCCCCAGCATTTT | CASSGGTAVRPQHF
- | TRBJ1-5 | TRBV7-2 | - | TGTGCCAGCAGCTTGAGGATTCAGCAGCCCCAGCATTTT | CASSLRIQQPQHF
TRBD1 | TRBJ2-5 | TRBV7-7 | - | TGTGCTAGCAGCTTAGGTGGACAGGCAACTCTGGAGACCCAGTACTTC | CASSLGGQATLETQYF